This T cell receptor beta chain is drawn from a study of blood T cells in healthy people across ages. Broader study findings: The donors' CMV status was not determined, possibly confounding changes in expanded clonotypes. TCR beta diversity, measured per million T cells, fell in a roughly linear way with age.

To note about this clonotype: Its antigen remains unidentified. The junction departs from germline at one end; a sequencing error may be responsible.

CDR1 is MDHEN, CDR2 SYDVKM, per germline. The CDR3 runs to 13 residues. A J-beta primer mix and a sample-barcoded 5' primer were used in a second PCR of roughly 7 to 12 cycles. TCRdb reprocessed the 5' RACE reads via MiXCR and lists one record per CDR3 protein. The repertoire includes 1.5 million to 2 million distinct CDR3 sequences, about 28% of them detected once, and more than 6% sits in the top ten. Sequencing was carried out using blood. The sequence was obtained from a woman between 25 and 40 years old in good health. This sequence joins TRBV28 and TRBJ2-7; possible D gene TRBD2, 5 bases. The CDR3 DNA follows: TGTGCCAGCAGTCCTGGACTTGCCTACGGGCAGTACTTC. It is translated as CASSPGLAYGQYF. Full variable domain (outside the CDR3, taken from reference TRBV28 and TRBJ2-7): DVKVTQSSRYLVKRTGEKVFLECVQDMDHENMFWYRQDPGLGLRLIYFSYDVKMKEKGDIPEGYSVSREKKERFSLILESASTNQTSMYLCASSPGLAYGQYFGPGTRLTVT.